This T cell receptor (beta chain) was recovered during a study of early T cells in non-severe SARS-CoV-2 infection. This clonotype was seen only a few times. Each cDNA molecule carried a unique molecular identifier. One entry per CDR3 protein results from TCRdb running MiXCR on the 5' RACE reads. Here the sample spans roughly 55,000 distinct CDR3 sequences, more than 12% being singletons. Germline assignment: CDR1 DFQATT and CDR2 SNEGSKA (reference sequence). V was clipped by 2 bases and J by 9 bases; unmatched bases: 6. This CDR3 is 13 amino acids long. The sequence was obtained from an adult who was a healthcare worker with PCR-confirmed SARS-CoV-2 infection or an uninfected control (not recorded which). V is TRBV20-1 and J is TRBJ1-5, with 8 positions matching TRBD1. This material consisted of whole blood, taken at baseline. The CDR3 bases are TGCAGTGCTAGAATCACCCAGGGGGCGCCCCAGCATTTT. Translation: CSARITQGAPQHF.